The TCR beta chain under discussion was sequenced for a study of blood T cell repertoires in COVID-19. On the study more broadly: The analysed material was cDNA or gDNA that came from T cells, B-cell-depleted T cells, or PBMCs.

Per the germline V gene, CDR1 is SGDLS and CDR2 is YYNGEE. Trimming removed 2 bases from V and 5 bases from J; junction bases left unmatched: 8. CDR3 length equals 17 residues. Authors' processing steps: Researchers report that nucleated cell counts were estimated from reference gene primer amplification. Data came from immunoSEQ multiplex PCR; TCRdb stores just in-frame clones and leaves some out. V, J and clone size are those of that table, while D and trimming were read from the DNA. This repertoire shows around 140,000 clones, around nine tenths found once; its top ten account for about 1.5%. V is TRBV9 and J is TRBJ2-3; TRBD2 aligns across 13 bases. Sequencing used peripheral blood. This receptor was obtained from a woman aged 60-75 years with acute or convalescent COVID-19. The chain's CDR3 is CASSVSTSGGAKDTQYF. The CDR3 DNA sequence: TGTGCCAGCAGCGTCTCCACTAGCGGGGGGGCAAAAGATACGCAGTATTTT.